A selection of T cell receptor beta chains follows, all from one sample in a study of CD8+CD57+ T cells in acquired aplastic anemia. TCRdb processed the reads anew with MiXCR; each CDR3 protein has one entry. The sample holds roughly 81,000 distinct CDR3 sequences, about half seen once. The source material was sorted CD4+, CD8+, or CD8+CD57+ T cells (not recorded which) from PBMCs. The receptors originated from a human donor in good health, serving as a control. Each CDR3 is given with its conserved first and last residue. Fields, in order: D gene, clone size, V gene, J gene, CDR3 length, CDR3 DNA, CDR3 protein. A D gene is named only where the DNA matches it firmly. Clone size is stated in some rows and not others, as once, few, many or a class when expanded.

d_gene: NA; abundance: many; v_gene: TRBV7-8; j_gene: TRBJ2-3; len: 13; CDR3nt: TGTGCCAGCAGCTTAGCGGCAGGAGATACGCAGTATTTT; CDR3aa: CASSLAAGDTQYF
d_gene: NA; abundance: many; v_gene: TRBV24-1; j_gene: TRBJ2-3; len: 13; CDR3nt: TGTGCCACCAGTGCTGGTTTGGCGGATACGCAGTATTTT; CDR3aa: CATSAGLADTQYF
d_gene: NA; abundance: NA; v_gene: TRBV10-1; j_gene: TRBJ1-5; len: 14; CDR3nt: TGCGCCAGCAGTGAGCACGGGGTAGGGCAGCCCCAGCATTTT; CDR3aa: CASSEHGVGQPQHF
d_gene: TRBD2; abundance: NA; v_gene: TRBV2; j_gene: TRBJ2-7; len: 14; CDR3nt: TGTGCCAGCAGTGATGGACTAGCGGACTACGAGCAGTACTTC; CDR3aa: CASSDGLADYEQYF
d_gene: TRBD1; abundance: few; v_gene: TRBV2; j_gene: TRBJ1-2; len: 16; CDR3nt: TGTGCCAGCAGTGACCCCCCGGGACAGGGAAGTAGTGGCTACACCTTC; CDR3aa: CASSDPPGQGSSGYTF
d_gene: TRBD2; abundance: few; v_gene: TRBV4-2; j_gene: TRBJ2-1; len: 15; CDR3nt: TGTGCCAGCAGCATTAGCGGGAGGACCTACAATGAGCAGTTCTTC; CDR3aa: CASSISGRTYNEQFF
d_gene: TRBD1; abundance: NA; v_gene: TRBV5-8; j_gene: TRBJ1-6; len: 14; CDR3nt: TGTGCCAGCAGCTTGCCAGGGGGGAATTCACCCCTCCACTTT; CDR3aa: CASSLPGGNSPLHF
d_gene: TRBD1; abundance: many; v_gene: TRBV7-8; j_gene: TRBJ2-5; len: 15; CDR3nt: TGTGCCAGCAGCTTAGATGGGACAGGGAGGGAGACCCAGTACTTC; CDR3aa: CASSLDGTGRETQYF
d_gene: NA; abundance: many; v_gene: TRBV24-1; j_gene: TRBJ2-1; len: 12; CDR3nt: TGTGCCACCAGCGGGAGTTCGAATGAGCAGTTCTTC; CDR3aa: CATSGSSNEQFF
d_gene: NA; abundance: once; v_gene: TRBV10-3; j_gene: TRBJ2-3; len: 15; CDR3nt: TGTGCCATCAGTGAGGGGGGGAGAGGGACAGATACGCAGTATTTT; CDR3aa: CAISEGGRGTDTQYF
d_gene: NA; abundance: NA; v_gene: TRBV5-5; j_gene: TRBJ1-1; len: 13; CDR3nt: TGTGCCAGCAGCACCGGACCAAACACTGAAGCTTTCTTT; CDR3aa: CASSTGPNTEAFF
d_gene: NA; abundance: many; v_gene: TRBV7-9; j_gene: TRBJ1-1; len: 12; CDR3nt: TGTGCCAGCAGCTTAGGGGGGGTGGAAGCTTTCTTT; CDR3aa: CASSLGGVEAFF
d_gene: TRBD2; abundance: NA; v_gene: TRBV13; j_gene: TRBJ2-5; len: 16; CDR3nt: TGTGCCAGCAGTCGGACCCGGGGGGTTCGACAAGAGACCCAGTACTTC; CDR3aa: CASSRTRGVRQETQYF
d_gene: NA; abundance: NA; v_gene: TRBV7-8; j_gene: TRBJ2-5; len: 13; CDR3nt: TGTGCCAGCAGTGCGGCAGGGGAAGAGACCCAGTACTTC; CDR3aa: CASSAAGEETQYF
d_gene: NA; abundance: NA; v_gene: TRBV25-1; j_gene: TRBJ2-1; len: 14; CDR3nt: TGTGCCAGCAGTGGCCACAGGGAATACAATGAGCAGTTCTTC; CDR3aa: CASSGHREYNEQFF
d_gene: NA; abundance: many; v_gene: TRBV19; j_gene: TRBJ1-1; len: 14; CDR3nt: TGTGCCAGTAGTATAGGGGGAGTAGGCACTGAAGCTTTCTTT; CDR3aa: CASSIGGVGTEAFF
d_gene: NA; abundance: few; v_gene: TRBV30; j_gene: TRBJ2-7; len: 12; CDR3nt: TGTGCCTGGAGTGTACAAAGTTACGAGCAGTACTTC; CDR3aa: CAWSVQSYEQYF
d_gene: TRBD2; abundance: NA; v_gene: TRBV19; j_gene: TRBJ2-1; len: 15; CDR3nt: TGTGCCAGTACCGCCGGACTAGCGGGAGTCAATGAGCAGTTCTTC; CDR3aa: CASTAGLAGVNEQFF
d_gene: TRBD2; abundance: many; v_gene: TRBV25-1; j_gene: TRBJ2-3; len: 19; CDR3nt: TGTGCCAGCAGCTCCCCGGAGGGGACTAGCGGGAAGAACACAGATACGCAGTATTTT; CDR3aa: CASSSPEGTSGKNTDTQYF
d_gene: NA; abundance: once; v_gene: TRBV4-3; j_gene: TRBJ2-7; len: 14; CDR3nt: TGCGCCAGCAGCCAGATGACAGGAGAGTACGAGCAGTACTTC; CDR3aa: CASSQMTGEYEQYF
d_gene: TRBD1; abundance: few; v_gene: TRBV30; j_gene: TRBJ1-1; len: 13; CDR3nt: TGTGCCTGGAGTCGACAGGGCTACACTGAAGCTTTCTTT; CDR3aa: CAWSRQGYTEAFF
d_gene: NA; abundance: NA; v_gene: TRBV30; j_gene: TRBJ1-1; len: 12; CDR3nt: TGTGCCTACCGCCCAGCGAGCACTGAGGCTTTCTTT; CDR3aa: CAYRPASTEAFF
d_gene: TRBD2; abundance: few; v_gene: TRBV3-1; j_gene: TRBJ2-1; len: 17; CDR3nt: TGTGCCAGCAGCCAAGGGGGTGGCCGGGAGGGCTACAATGAGCAGTTCTTC; CDR3aa: CASSQGGGREGYNEQFF
d_gene: NA; abundance: NA; v_gene: TRBV12-3/TRBV12-4; j_gene: TRBJ2-1; len: 11; CDR3nt: TGTGCCAGCAGTTTTGCGAATGAGCAGTTCTTC; CDR3aa: CASSFANEQFF
d_gene: TRBD1; abundance: NA; v_gene: TRBV6-4; j_gene: TRBJ1-1; len: 15; CDR3nt: TGTGCCAGCAGTTCCAGGACAGGGGCTTATACTGAAGCTTTCTTT; CDR3aa: CASSSRTGAYTEAFF
d_gene: NA; abundance: NA; v_gene: TRBV24-1; j_gene: TRBJ1-2; len: 16; CDR3nt: NA; CDR3aa: CAMYFCALVWDYGYTF
d_gene: NA; abundance: NA; v_gene: TRBV7-2; j_gene: TRBJ2-7; len: 12; CDR3nt: TGTGCCAGCAGCTCCCAAGGGCACGAGCAGTACTTC; CDR3aa: CASSSQGHEQYF
d_gene: NA; abundance: NA; v_gene: TRBV2; j_gene: TRBJ1-6; len: 15; CDR3nt: TGTGCCAGCATGTTGGGGAACTCCTATAATTCACCCCTCCACTTT; CDR3aa: CASMLGNSYNSPLHF
d_gene: TRBD1; abundance: NA; v_gene: TRBV7-2; j_gene: TRBJ2-7; len: 15; CDR3nt: TGTGCCAGCAGCGTAACCGGGACAGGGTCCTACGAGCAGTACTTC; CDR3aa: CASSVTGTGSYEQYF
d_gene: TRBD1; abundance: NA; v_gene: TRBV20-1; j_gene: TRBJ2-1; len: 13; CDR3nt: TGCAGTGCGGGACAGGACCACCTGAATGAGCAGTTCTTC; CDR3aa: CSAGQDHLNEQFF
d_gene: TRBD1; abundance: NA; v_gene: TRBV27; j_gene: TRBJ1-1; len: 13; CDR3nt: TGTGCCAGCACAGGGACAGGGGACACTGAAGCTTTCTTT; CDR3aa: CASTGTGDTEAFF
d_gene: NA; abundance: NA; v_gene: TRBV10-3; j_gene: TRBJ1-2; len: 13; CDR3nt: TGTGCCATCAGTACCCCCCGGTCAGTCGGCTACACCTTC; CDR3aa: CAISTPRSVGYTF
d_gene: TRBD2; abundance: NA; v_gene: TRBV11-2; j_gene: TRBJ2-3; len: 17; CDR3nt: TGTGCCAGCAGCCCCTGGACTAGCGGGGCCGGCACAGATACGCAGTATTTT; CDR3aa: CASSPWTSGAGTDTQYF
d_gene: TRBD2; abundance: NA; v_gene: TRBV12-5; j_gene: TRBJ2-3; len: 18; CDR3nt: TGTGCTAGTGGTTGGGCCGGACTAGCGGGTACTTACACAGATACGCAGTATTTT; CDR3aa: CASGWAGLAGTYTDTQYF
d_gene: NA; abundance: many; v_gene: TRBV12-3/TRBV12-4; j_gene: TRBJ2-3; len: 14; CDR3nt: TGTGCCAGCAGTTTTAGTCCCGGGGCAGATACGCAGTATTTT; CDR3aa: CASSFSPGADTQYF
d_gene: NA; abundance: few; v_gene: TRBV30; j_gene: TRBJ2-3; len: 13; CDR3nt: TGTGCCTGGAGTGTAGCAGTCACAGATACGCAGTATTTT; CDR3aa: CAWSVAVTDTQYF
d_gene: NA; abundance: many; v_gene: TRBV15; j_gene: TRBJ1-6; len: 14; CDR3nt: TGTGCCACCAGCAGAGGGCAGGGGAACCCACCCCTCCACTTT; CDR3aa: CATSRGQGNPPLHF
d_gene: NA; abundance: once; v_gene: TRBV29-1; j_gene: TRBJ2-7; len: 13; CDR3nt: TGCAGCGTCGTTAGGCTGGGTAACCCGGAGCAGTACTTC; CDR3aa: CSVVRLGNPEQYF
d_gene: TRBD1; abundance: NA; v_gene: TRBV10-1; j_gene: TRBJ2-2; len: 15; CDR3nt: TGCGCCAGCAGCGCGACAGGGTCGAACACCGGGGAGCTGTTTTTT; CDR3aa: CASSATGSNTGELFF
d_gene: TRBD2; abundance: NA; v_gene: TRBV20-1; j_gene: TRBJ2-1; len: 15; CDR3nt: TGCAGTGCTAGGGGACTAGTTCCCACATACAATGAGCAGTTCTTC; CDR3aa: CSARGLVPTYNEQFF
d_gene: TRBD1; abundance: NA; v_gene: TRBV9; j_gene: TRBJ2-1; len: 17; CDR3nt: TGTGCCAGCAGCGTAGAGGACAGGGGTCCTGTTTACAATGAGCAGTTCTTC; CDR3aa: CASSVEDRGPVYNEQFF
d_gene: TRBD1; abundance: many; v_gene: TRBV7-9; j_gene: TRBJ2-7; len: 14; CDR3nt: TGTGCCAGCAGCGAGGACAGGGCGCTCGACGAGCAGTACTTC; CDR3aa: CASSEDRALDEQYF
d_gene: NA; abundance: many; v_gene: TRBV7-9; j_gene: TRBJ2-5; len: 13; CDR3nt: TGTGCCAGCAGCCCACGGACTGGGGAGACCCAGTACTTC; CDR3aa: CASSPRTGETQYF
d_gene: NA; abundance: NA; v_gene: TRBV15; j_gene: TRBJ1-1; len: 13; CDR3nt: TGTGCCACCAGCATCCTGAGATTCACTGGGGCTTTCTTT; CDR3aa: CATSILRFTGAFF
d_gene: TRBD1; abundance: NA; v_gene: TRBV19; j_gene: TRBJ1-5; len: 14; CDR3nt: TGTGCCAGTAATTTAAGGGACAGCGGAGAGACCCAGCATTTT; CDR3aa: CASNLRDSGETQHF
d_gene: TRBD2; abundance: NA; v_gene: TRBV2; j_gene: TRBJ2-1; len: 17; CDR3nt: TGTGCCAGCAGTTACTCGGGACTAGCGGGAGGGTTCAATGAGCAGTTCTTC; CDR3aa: CASSYSGLAGGFNEQFF
d_gene: NA; abundance: few; v_gene: TRBV15; j_gene: TRBJ2-7; len: 17; CDR3nt: TGTGCCACCAGCAGAGGACCAAGTTCCATGGGGTCCTACGAGCAGTACTTC; CDR3aa: CATSRGPSSMGSYEQYF
d_gene: NA; abundance: NA; v_gene: TRBV30; j_gene: TRBJ2-3; len: 11; CDR3nt: TGTGCCTGGAGTGAGACAGGTTCCTCGCGTTTT; CDR3aa: CAWSETGSSRF
d_gene: NA; abundance: few; v_gene: TRBV12-3/TRBV12-4; j_gene: TRBJ1-2; len: 13; CDR3nt: TGTGCCAGCAGTTTATCGGCTAACTATGACTACACCTTC; CDR3aa: CASSLSANYDYTF
d_gene: TRBD1; abundance: many; v_gene: TRBV11-3; j_gene: TRBJ2-7; len: 15; CDR3nt: TGTGCCAGCAGCTTAGATTTCAGGGGGCAGTACGAGCAGTACTTC; CDR3aa: CASSLDFRGQYEQYF
d_gene: TRBD1; abundance: NA; v_gene: TRBV29-1; j_gene: TRBJ2-7; len: 15; CDR3nt: TGCAGCGTTGAAGGGGCAATACAGGGGGCTTGGGAGCAGTACTTC; CDR3aa: CSVEGAIQGAWEQYF
d_gene: TRBD1; abundance: NA; v_gene: TRBV11-2; j_gene: TRBJ2-7; len: 15; CDR3nt: TGTGCCAGCAGCTTAAGGACAGGGAGAAGCTACGAGCAGTACTTC; CDR3aa: CASSLRTGRSYEQYF
d_gene: NA; abundance: NA; v_gene: TRBV7-2; j_gene: TRBJ1-6; len: 15; CDR3nt: TGTGCCAGCAGCTTAGCCTACGGACCAGGGACACCCCTCCACTTT; CDR3aa: CASSLAYGPGTPLHF